The 12 T cell receptor beta chains presented below share a single source sample, sequenced in a study of identical twins (dated by TCRdb to about 2016). Libraries were built with 5' RACE. Sequencing took place on an Illumina HiSeq 2000. TCRdb reran the public reads through fastp at Q25 and MiXCR, keeping productive beta chains. Each CDR3 protein gets just one entry, which takes the most common genes and DNA from the rows behind it. The sample table records more than 1.5 million distinct CDR3 sequences; roughly a third of these occur just once. Jointly, the top ten make up less than 0.35% of the sample. Material: cord blood. These receptors all stem from a newborn girl in good health.

CDR3 sequence (DNA): TGCGCCAGCAGCCTAACCGGGGAACTGTGGTACTTC. Translation: CASSLTGELWYF. The chain has TRBV5-1 and TRBJ2-7, with TRBD2 as a possible D gene (5 bases). V lost 4 bases, J lost 12 bases, and 17 bases lay in between. Germline V gives CDR1 SGHRS, CDR2 YFSETQ. The CDR3 runs 12 residues. The entire variable domain, with the rest obtained from reference TRBV5-1 and TRBJ2-7, is as follows: KAGVTQTPRYLIKTRGQQVTLSCSPISGHRSVSWYQQTPGQGLQFLFEYFSETQRNKGNFPGRFSGRQFSNSRSEMNVSTLELGDSALYLCASSLTGELWYFGPGTRLTVT.

A remark on this clonotype: A read error may be the cause here, since a much bigger clone is one base away. V gene TRBV4-2 combines with J gene TRBJ2-7; 7 bases map to TRBD2. Germline V lookup: CDR1 LGHNA, CDR2 YNFKEQ. CDR3 length: 17 residues. J gave up 2 bases and V 1 base, and 11 bases lay outside the gene matches. The CDR3 coding sequence is TGTGCCAGCAGCCAAGTAGGTTCTAGCGGAGAGGCCTACGAGCAGTACTTC. Encoded protein: CASSQVGSSGEAYEQYF.

This chain links TRBV12-3 or TRBV12-4 with TRBJ2-5; TRBD2 is a possible D gene (6 bases). Trimming stripped 3 bases from V and 4 bases from J, with 27 bases between. This CDR3 has 19 amino acids. CDR3 sequence: CASSLGWIAVAQRVETQYF. DNA of the CDR3: TGTGCCAGCAGTTTGGGATGGATAGCGGTGGCTCAGAGGGTAGAGACCCAGTACTTC.

The V gene is TRBV9, the J gene TRBJ1-1; D is unclear. The CDR3 runs 16 residues. Deletions cut 0 bases from V and 4 bases from J, with 16 bases between. The germline V gene encodes CDR1 SGDLS and CDR2 YYNGEE. CDR3 DNA sequence: TGTGCCAGCAGCGTAGCTACTGAGGCCCGGGGCACTGAAGCTTTCTTT. Protein: CASSVATEARGTEAFF.

This clonotype has only a few counts. The chain joins TRBV29-1 to TRBJ2-5, with 9 bases fitting TRBD1. CDR3 length: 14 amino acids. V shed 4 bases, J shed 7 bases, and the junction held 10 bases outside the gene matches. Germline CDR1 reads SQVTM; CDR2 reads ANQGSEA. Here the CDR3 reads CSVVRDRDIVTQYF. In nucleotides, the CDR3 is TGCAGCGTTGTCCGGGACAGGGACATTGTGACCCAGTACTTC. Full variable domain (missing parts from reference TRBV29-1 and TRBJ2-5): SAVISQKPSRDICQRGTSLTIQCQVDSQVTMMFWYRQQPGQSLTLIATANQGSEATYESGFVIDKFPISRPNLTFSTLTVSNMSPEDSSIYLCSVVRDRDIVTQYFGPGTRLLVL.

J is TRBJ2-7 and V is TRBV5-1; possibly TRBD1 for D (5 bases). V was clipped by 1 base and J by 6 bases, with 8 bases between them. In germline, CDR1 is SGHRS, CDR2 YFSETQ. The CDR3 is made up of 12 amino acids. The CDR3 here is CASSLNTGEQYF. The CDR3 bases are TGCGCCAGCAGCTTGAACACAGGCGAGCAGTACTTC.

This clonotype was seen a few times. Here the CDR3 DNA reads TGCAGCGTTGGGACGGGCGGGGAGCTGTTTTTT. Translation: CSVGTGGELFF. The chain recombines TRBV29-1 with TRBJ2-2; D not resolved. CDR1 SQVTM and CDR2 ANQGSEA come from the germline V gene. The CDR3 is 11 residues long. The ends were cut back, 4 bases at V and 7 bases at J, with 7 bases in the middle.

The gene calls are TRBV6-6 and TRBJ2-3, with 10 nucleotides matching TRBD1. The CDR3 covers 17 residues. The V segment lost 0 bases and the J segment 4 bases; nucleotides outside the gene matches: 7. Germline CDR1 and CDR2: MNHNY and SVGAGI (reference sequence). This CDR3 reads CASSYSPGQGRPDTQYF. CDR3 DNA sequence: TGTGCCAGCAGTTACTCTCCGGGACAGGGGCGACCAGATACGCAGTATTTT.

The rearrangement links TRBV6-1 to TRBJ2-3, with 7 bases that match TRBD1. Losses at the gene ends were 11 bases for V and 1 base for J; bases not matched to a gene: 6. The CDR3 spans 13 residues. Germline V gives CDR1 MNHNS, CDR2 SASEGT. DNA of the CDR3: TGTGCCGGGCAGGGGGTTGGCACAGATACGCAGTATTTT. Translating gives CAGQGVGTDTQYF.

Here the CDR3 reads CSARDHRGLSYEQYF. DNA for the CDR3: TGCAGTGCTAGAGATCACAGGGGGCTCTCCTACGAGCAGTACTTC. The chain employs TRBV20-1 and TRBJ2-7, with TRBD1 matching over 9 bases. The CDR3 length is 15 residues. Germline CDR1 and CDR2: DFQATT and SNEGSKA (reference sequence). The J segment lost 0 bases and the V segment lost 0 bases, leaving 3 bases of the junction unmatched.

This rearrangement joins TRBV20-1 to TRBJ2-7, with D possibly called TRBD1 or TRBD2 (6 bases each). Judging by the DNA end, TRBJ2-5 fits better; the J call may be wrong. Germline assignment: CDR1 DFQATT and CDR2 SNEGSKA (reference sequence). This CDR3 is 15 amino acids long. This CDR3 reads CSARDAGHPKETQYF. CDR3 in DNA: TGCAGTGCTAGAGATGCGGGACACCCAAAAGAGACCCAGTACTTC.

This sequence joins TRBV28 and TRBJ1-5; 7 bases fit TRBD1. Trimming at V came to 11 bases and at J to 2 bases, leaving 12 bases not matched to a gene. Germline V gives CDR1 MDHEN, CDR2 SYDVKM. The CDR3 has 15 residues. The chain's CDR3 is CAGTTGTVGNQPQHF. In DNA, the CDR3 is TGTGCCGGCACTACCGGGACAGTGGGCAATCAGCCCCAGCATTTT.